This T cell receptor (beta chain) is drawn from a study of T cells after posttransplantation cyclophosphamide. CDR3 length equals 15 residues. V was pared by 5 bases and J by 4 bases, with 7 bases of the junction left unmatched. Germline CDR1 reads SGHTA; CDR2 reads FQGTGA. TCRdb's table, derived via immunoSEQ multiplex PCR, lists solely in-frame clones and lacks some. Recorded here are some 46,000 clones, none singletons. Many counts were recorded for this clone. The material sequenced was PBMCs. This TCR came from a man aged 40-50 years in good health, CMV-negative, and a related stem cell transplant donor. The genes are TRBV7-3 and TRBJ2-3; the match to TRBD2 covers 9 bases. The CDR3 sequence is CASSNIAGVADTQYF. The CDR3 nucleotides read TGTGCCAGCAGCAATATAGCGGGGGTGGCAGATACGCAGTATTTT.